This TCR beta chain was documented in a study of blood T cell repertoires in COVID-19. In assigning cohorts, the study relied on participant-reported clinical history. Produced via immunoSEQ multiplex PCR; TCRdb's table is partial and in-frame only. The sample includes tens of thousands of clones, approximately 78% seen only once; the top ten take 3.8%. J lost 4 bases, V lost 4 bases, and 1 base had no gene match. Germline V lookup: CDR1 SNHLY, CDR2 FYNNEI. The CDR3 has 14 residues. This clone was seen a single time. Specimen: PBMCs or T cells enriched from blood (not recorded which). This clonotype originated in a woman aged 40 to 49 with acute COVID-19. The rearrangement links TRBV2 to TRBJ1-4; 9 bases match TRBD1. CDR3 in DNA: TGTGCCAGCAGTGGGGGACAGGGTAATGAAAAACTGTTTTTT. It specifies CASSGGQGNEKLFF.